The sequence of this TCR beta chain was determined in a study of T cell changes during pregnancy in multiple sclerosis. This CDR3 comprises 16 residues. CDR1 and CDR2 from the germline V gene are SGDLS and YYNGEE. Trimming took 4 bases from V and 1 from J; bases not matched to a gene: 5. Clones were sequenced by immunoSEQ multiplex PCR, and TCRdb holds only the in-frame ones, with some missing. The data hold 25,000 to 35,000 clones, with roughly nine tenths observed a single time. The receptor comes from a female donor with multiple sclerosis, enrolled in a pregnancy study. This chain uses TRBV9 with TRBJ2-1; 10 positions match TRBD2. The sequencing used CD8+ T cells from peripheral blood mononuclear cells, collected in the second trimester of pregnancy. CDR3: CASSTRAGGSYNEQFF. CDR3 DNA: TGTGCCAGCAGCACACGAGCGGGGGGGTCCTACAATGAGCAGTTCTTC. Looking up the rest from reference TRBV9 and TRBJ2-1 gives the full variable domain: DSGVTQTPKHLITATGQRVTLRCSPRSGDLSVYWYQQSLDQGLQFLIQYYNGEERAKGNILERFSAQQFPDLHSELNLSSLELGDSALYFCASSTRAGGSYNEQFFGPGTRLTVL.